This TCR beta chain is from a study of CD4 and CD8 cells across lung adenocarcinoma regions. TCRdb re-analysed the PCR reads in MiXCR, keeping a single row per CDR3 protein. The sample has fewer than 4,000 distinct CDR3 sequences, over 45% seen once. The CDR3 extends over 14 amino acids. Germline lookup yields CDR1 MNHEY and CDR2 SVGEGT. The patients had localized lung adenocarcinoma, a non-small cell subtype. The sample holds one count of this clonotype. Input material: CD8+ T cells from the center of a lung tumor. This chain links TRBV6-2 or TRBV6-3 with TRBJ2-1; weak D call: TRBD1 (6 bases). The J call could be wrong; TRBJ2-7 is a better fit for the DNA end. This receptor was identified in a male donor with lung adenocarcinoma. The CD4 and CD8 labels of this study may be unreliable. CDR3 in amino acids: CASSYPQGRNEQYF. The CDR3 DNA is TGTGCCAGCAGTTACCCGCAGGGGCGGAACGAGCAGTACTTC.